Presented here are 3 T cell receptor beta chains from one specimen sequenced in a study of PD-L1 blockade in urothelial cancer. The table came from immunoSEQ multiplex PCR; TCRdb's copy has only in-frame clones and leaves some out. The table records around 100,000 clones, roughly 84% of them present only once. As for time point: pretreatment peripheral blood. Sequences were derived from PBMCs, sampled around atezolizumab (anti-PD-L1) treatment. The receptor source for this set is a man between 60 and 70 years old with urothelial cancer.

The chain recombines TRBV4-3 with TRBJ2-1; 7 nucleotides match TRBD2. Germline CDR1 reads LGHNA; CDR2 reads YSLEER. V gave up 0 bases and J gave up 9 bases; unmatched junction bases: 11. The CDR3 extends over 16 amino acids. The chain's CDR3 is CASSQDLGGGRSEQFF. CDR3 bases: TGCGCCAGCAGCCAAGATCTGGGGGGGGGTCGTTCTGAGCAGTTCTTC.

The chain is built from TRBV4-1 and TRBJ1-1; D not certain. This CDR3 has 15 residues. Germline assignment: CDR1 MGHRA and CDR2 YSYEKL. V was cut by 1 base and J by 2 bases, with 11 bases left in between. This CDR3 is CASSQVPGINTEAFF. CDR3 sequence (DNA): TGCGCCAGCAGCCAAGTCCCGGGGATAAACACTGAAGCTTTCTTT.

The chain couples TRBV5-4 to TRBJ2-2, with D possibly being TRBD2 (6 bases). The CDR3 has 16 residues. V lost 3 bases and J lost 1, with 13 bases in between. Germline assignment: CDR1 SGHNT and CDR2 YYREEE (reference sequence). The DNA for the CDR3 is TGTGCCAGCAGCTCAGTAGCGGACCTGAACACCGGGGAGCTGTTTTTT. As protein: CASSSVADLNTGELFF.